Following are 19 T cell receptor beta chains from one sample sequenced in a study of T cell clonality in common variable immunodeficiency. Here immunoSEQ multiplex PCR was the method, and the copy in TCRdb shows in-frame clones only, minus some. The data show tens of thousands of clones, with none appearing a single time. Sequencing input: peripheral blood mononuclear cells. The receptor source for this set is a person aged 18 to 70 in good health.

This clone came up many times. The read finishes 3 residues shy of the CDR3 end, and the germline J gene is used to complete it. The rearrangement joins TRBV20-1 to TRBJ2-5, with 10 bases lining up with TRBD2. The J segment lost 0 bases and the V segment lost 4 bases, leaving 2 bases of the junction unmatched. The germline CDR1 and CDR2 sequences are DFQATT and SNEGSKA (reference sequence). This CDR3 region has 14 residues. CDR3 residues: CSAIGLADQETQYF. CDR3 bases read: TGCAGTGCTATAGGACTAGCGGACCAAGAGACC.

Details on this clone: The read ends 3 residues before the CDR3 terminus; that terminus is restored from the germline J gene. The chain joins TRBV7-2 to TRBJ1-2; perhaps TRBD1 as D (5 bases). Germline CDR1 SGHTA, CDR2 FQGNSA. The CDR3 extends over 15 amino acids. Partial CDR3 DNA: TGTGCCAGCAGCTTGGCGGGGGGACTCTACAATGAC. This sequence encodes CASSLAGGLYND. The whole CDR3 sequence reads CASSLAGGLYNDYTF.

The sample holds many counts of this clone. The CDR3 end is not reached by the read, which stops 3 residues before it; the germline J gene fills it in. The V gene is TRBV10-1, the J gene TRBJ2-2; a weak D match, TRBD1 (6 bases). Germline V gene sequence: CDR1 WNHNN, CDR2 SYGVQD (reference sequence). The CDR3 is 13 residues long. The V end lost 9 bases, the J end lost 2 bases, and 10 bases lay between the germline ends. The CDR3 here is CASQQGNTGELFF. The sequenced part of the CDR3 DNA is TGCGCCAGTCAACAGGGTAACACCGGGGAG.

At least ten counts were recorded for this clone. From the germline J gene comes the end of the CDR3, since the read stops 3 residues before it. The rearrangement links TRBV6-4 to TRBJ2-1; TRBD1 matches at 8 bases. CDR1 MRHNA and CDR2 SNTAGT come from the germline V gene. V was clipped by 6 bases and J by 6 bases; unmatched bases: 7. The CDR3 has 14 amino acids. The CDR3 loop reads CASSHGQGFNEQFF. The sequenced part of the CDR3 DNA is TGTGCCAGCAGCCACGGACAGGGCTTCAATGAG.

The table lists this clone with many counts. The sequenced fragment ends 3 residues before the CDR3 boundary, so the rest is inferred from the germline J gene. This chain joins TRBV5-1 and TRBJ1-3; D might be TRBD1 (6 bases). This CDR3 has 15 residues. Germline assignment: CDR1 SGHRS and CDR2 YFSETQ. Trimming removed 2 bases at V and 3 bases at J, with 12 bases between. CDR3 sequence reads: CASSLGQGIGNTIYF. The CDR3 bases that were read are TGCGCCAGCAGCTTAGGGCAGGGGATTGGAAACACC. Looking up the rest from reference TRBV5-1 and TRBJ1-3 gives the full variable domain: KAGVTQTPRYLIKTRGQQVTLSCSPISGHRSVSWYQQTPGQGLQFLFEYFSETQRNKGNFPGRFSGRQFSNSRSEMNVSTLELGDSALYLCASSLGQGIGNTIYFGEGSWLTVV.

This clone has a count of ten or more. An end of the junction differs from the germline gene, which may be a read error. The sequenced part of the CDR3 DNA is TGCGCCAGCAGCCAGGGCCGGTCCGGGGAG. Protein: CASSQGRSGE. From start to end, the CDR3 is CASSQGRSGELFF. This chain connects TRBV4-2 to TRBJ2-2; D might be TRBD1 (5 bases). The missing CDR3 end, 3 residues past where the read stops, is filled in from the germline J gene. Germline V CDR1 and CDR2: LGHNA, YNFKEQ. This CDR3 spans 13 amino acids.

This clone appeared many times. The CDR3 is cut off 3 residues early in the read; its end comes from the germline J gene. The chain couples TRBV30 to TRBJ2-1, with TRBD1 identical over 8 bases. V shed 4 bases, J shed 4 bases, and the junction held 6 bases outside the gene matches. Germline CDR1 is GTSNPN and CDR2 is SVGIG (reference sequence). This CDR3 has 14 amino acids. CDR3 residues: CAWTQGALYNEQFF. CDR3 DNA, as far as it was read: TGTGCCTGGACTCAGGGGGCTTTGTACAATGAG.

This clone was counted ten times or more. The read gets to within 3 residues of the CDR3 end, and the germline J gene fills in the rest. V gene TRBV7-2 combines with J gene TRBJ2-3; TRBD1 is a possible D gene (6 bases). Germline V gene data show CDR1 as SGHTA and CDR2 as FQGNSA. The CDR3 sequence is 13 residues long. Deletions cut 5 bases from V and 8 bases from J, with 14 bases between. Here the CDR3 reads CASSTTGLGTQYF. Partial CDR3 DNA: TGTGCCAGCAGCACTACAGGGTTGGGTACG.

This clone came up many times. The observed sequence ends 3 residues before the CDR3 terminus, with the missing tail filled in from the germline J gene. The J gene is TRBJ2-3, the V gene TRBV6-2 or TRBV6-3; D is possibly TRBD2 (7 bases). Germline-derived CDR1 and CDR2 are MNHEY and SVGEGT. V was shortened by 6 bases and J by 1 base, with 11 bases between the two germline ends. The CDR3 is 14 amino acids. This CDR3 reads CASSRGGRTDTQYF. The sequenced part of the CDR3 DNA is TGTGCCAGCAGCCGCGGGGGCCGCACAGATACG.

This clone was seen ten or more times. The observed sequence ends 3 residues before the CDR3 terminus, with the missing tail filled in from the germline J gene. The chain joins TRBV6-2 or TRBV6-3 to TRBJ2-5, with no clear D. V was pared by 4 bases and J by 2 bases, with 11 bases between. This CDR3 is built from 14 residues. Per germline, CDR1 MNHEY and CDR2 SVGEGT. CDR3 amino acids: CASSSTKPQETQYF. CDR3 bases read: TGTGCCAGCAGTTCGACAAAGCCTCAAGAGACC.

This clone was picked up a small number of times. The read is 3 residues too short to cover the CDR3 end, so that end is filled in from the germline J gene. This chain connects TRBV10-3 to TRBJ2-1; tentatively, D is TRBD2 (6 bases). This CDR3 comprises 13 residues. Trimming left V 9 bases short and J 7 bases short, with 16 bases between. CDR1 and CDR2 from the germline V gene are ENHRY and SYGVKD. The CDR3 sequence: CAIHSAGGNEQFF. Partial CDR3 DNA: TGTGCCATACACTCGGCTGGGGGGAATGAG.

This clone was recorded at least ten times. The CDR3 goes on 3 residues after the read ends, and that part is filled in from the germline J gene. This chain uses TRBV10-2 with TRBJ1-2; possible D gene TRBD1, 5 bases. Trimming took off 2 bases at V and 0 bases at J, with 7 bases between the two ends. The CDR3 sequence is 14 residues long. Germline CDR1 is WSHSY and CDR2 is SAAADI. The chain's CDR3 is CASSEDRANYGYTF. Partial CDR3 DNA: TGCGCCAGCAGTGAGGACAGAGCTAACTATGGC.

This clone has a count of ten or more. The read gets to within 3 residues of the CDR3 end, and the germline J gene fills in the rest. The chain employs TRBV7-2 and TRBJ2-5; TRBD1 matches 8 bases. J gave up 4 bases and V 5 bases, and 9 bases lay outside the gene matches. Germline assignment: CDR1 SGHTA and CDR2 FQGNSA. This CDR3 has 15 residues. CDR3 residues: CASSPSLGTGETQYF. The covered CDR3 bases are TGTGCCAGCAGCCCCTCACTCGGGACAGGAGAGACC.

This clone was counted many times. The read halts 3 residues ahead of the CDR3 end, with the missing end drawn from the germline J gene. This chain joins TRBV5-1 and TRBJ2-1, with TRBD2 matching 7 bases. Germline-derived CDR1 and CDR2 are SGHRS and YFSETQ. CDR3 size: 13 residues. Trimming cost V 7 bases and J 7 bases; bases outside gene matches: 8. Incomplete CDR3 DNA: TGCGCCAGCGGGAGGGGTTGGGAGAATGAG. It specifies CASGRGWENE. The whole CDR3 region reads CASGRGWENEQFF.

This clone was observed at least ten times. The observed sequence ends 3 residues before the CDR3 terminus, with the missing tail filled in from the germline J gene. This chain uses TRBV4-2 with TRBJ1-4; D gene unclear. V was clipped by 1 base and J by 4 bases, with 10 bases between them. This CDR3 comprises 15 residues. The germline V gene encodes CDR1 LGHNA and CDR2 YNFKEQ. The CDR3 protein is CASSQGLTFNEKLFF. The sequenced part of the CDR3 DNA is TGTGCCAGCAGCCAAGGACTGACCTTTAATGAAAAA.

At least ten counts were recorded for this clone. CDR3 amino acids: CSAKPTGTYEQYF. The covered CDR3 bases are TGCAGTGCTAAACCGACTGGTACCTACGAG. V is TRBV20-1 and J is TRBJ2-7; D not certain. The read ends 3 residues shy of where the CDR3 ends; the end is completed using the germline J gene. V lost 4 bases to trimming and J lost 2 bases, with 12 bases between them. Germline-derived CDR1 and CDR2 are DFQATT and SNEGSKA (reference sequence). The CDR3 has 13 amino acids.

This clone was detected ten times or more. The CDR3 extends 3 residues past the end of the read, so its final part is completed from the germline J gene. The rearrangement joins TRBV6-2 or TRBV6-3 to TRBJ2-7; 10 nucleotides line up with TRBD1. Germline trimming cut 6 bases from V and 4 bases from J; bases unmatched to any gene: 9. The CDR3 is made up of 15 amino acids. CDR1 and CDR2 (germline): MNHEY, SVGEGT. This chain's CDR3 is CASSLTTGGGYEQYF. Partial CDR3 DNA: TGTGCCAGCAGCCTAACGACAGGGGGCGGGTACGAG.

This clone occurred many times. CDR3 bases read: TGTGCCTGGAAAAGGACAGGGGTAAACACCGGGGAG. Translation gives CAWKRTGVNTGE. The complete CDR3 sequence is CAWKRTGVNTGELFF. The chain joins TRBV30 to TRBJ2-2, with 9 bases that match TRBD1. The CDR3 end falls 3 residues outside the read, so it is completed with the germline J gene. J lost 2 bases, V lost 4 bases, and 5 bases had no gene match. CDR3 length equals 15 residues. In germline, CDR1 is GTSNPN, CDR2 SVGIG (reference sequence).

The sample holds a few counts of this clone. Partial CDR3 DNA: TGTGCCAGCAGCCCGGTGGTAGACAGCCAAGAGACG. It encodes CASSPVVDSQET. The full CDR3 reads CASSPVVDSQETQYF. The V and J genes are TRBV7-9 and TRBJ2-3, with D perhaps matching TRBD1 (5 bases). Sequencing ends 3 residues short of the CDR3 end; the germline J gene provides the rest. CDR3 length equals 15 residues. In germline, CDR1 is SEHNR, CDR2 FQNEAQ (reference sequence).